The 4 T cell receptor beta chains presented below share a single source sample, sequenced in a study of radiation and T cells in renal cell carcinoma. Time point here: blood 4 weeks post-SBRT, at nephrectomy. Described treatment: 15 Gy SBRT to primary tumor, nephrectomy 4 weeks later. Some clones are missing from TCRdb's copy, which holds only in-frame ones; the method was immunoSEQ multiplex PCR. The sample includes some 97,000 clones, 75% to 85% of them seen just once. Sequencing was performed on blood, taken from a patient whose treatment included radiotherapy and nephrectomy. These TCRs come from a man aged 60-69 years with renal cell carcinoma.

This sequence joins TRBV20-1 and TRBJ1-2; D unresolved. The CDR3 covers 11 residues. Per germline, CDR1 DFQATT and CDR2 SNEGSKA (reference sequence). V shed 4 bases and J shed 2 bases, with 5 bases lying between them. Written as DNA, the CDR3 is TGCAGTGCTACAGAGAACTATGGCTACACCTTC. Protein product: CSATENYGYTF.

The chain uses TRBV15 and TRBJ2-2; tentatively, D is TRBD2 (6 bases). The CDR3 is 14 amino acids. V was shortened by 5 bases and J by 4 bases, with 11 bases between the two germline ends. CDR1 and CDR2 (germline): LNHNV, YYDKDF (reference sequence). The DNA for the CDR3 is TGTGCCACCAGCCCACGTAGCGGCACCGGGGAGCTGTTTTTT. It codes for CATSPRSGTGELFF. The entire variable domain, with the rest obtained from reference TRBV15 and TRBJ2-2, is as follows: DAMVIQNPRYQVTQFGKPVTLSCSQTLNHNVMYWYQQKSSQAPKLLFHYYDKDFNNEADTPDNFQSRRPNTSFCFLDIRSPGLGDTAMYLCATSPRSGTGELFFGEGSRLTVL.

V and J are TRBV7-6 and TRBJ1-1; no reliable D call. This CDR3 has 15 amino acids. Germline CDR1 and CDR2: SGHVS and FNYEAQ. Deletions cut 2 bases from V and 5 bases from J, with 15 bases between. The CDR3 spells CASSLNSEGRTEAFF. Here the CDR3 DNA reads TGTGCCAGCAGCTTAAATAGCGAGGGTCGGACTGAAGCTTTCTTT. The variable domain in full, with the rest retrieved from reference TRBV7-6 and TRBJ1-1, is GAGVSQSPRYKVTKRGQDVALRCDPISGHVSLYWYRQALGQGPEFLTYFNYEAQQDKSGLPNDRFSAERPEGSISTLTIQRTEQRDSAMYRCASSLNSEGRTEAFFGQGTRLTVV.

The gene calls are TRBV4-1 and TRBJ2-1; weak D call: TRBD2 (6 bases). V lost 1 base and J lost 3, with 16 bases in between. There are 17 residues in the CDR3. Per the germline V gene, CDR1 is MGHRA and CDR2 is YSYEKL. CDR3 amino acids: CASSQVVLGLHYNEQFF. The DNA for the CDR3 is TGCGCCAGCAGCCAAGTGGTTTTGGGACTTCACTACAATGAGCAGTTCTTC.